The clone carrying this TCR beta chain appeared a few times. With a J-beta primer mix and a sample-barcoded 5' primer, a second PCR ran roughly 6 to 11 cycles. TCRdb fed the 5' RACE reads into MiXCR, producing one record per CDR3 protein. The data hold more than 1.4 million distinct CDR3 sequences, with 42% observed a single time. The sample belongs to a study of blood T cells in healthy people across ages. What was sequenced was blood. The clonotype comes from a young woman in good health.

The DNA for the CDR3 is TGTGCCACCAGCAACATCCGGCCGAACACCGGGGAGCTGTTTTTT. Amino acid sequence: CATSNIRPNTGELFF. The rearrangement joins TRBV15 to TRBJ2-2, with no clear D. CDR1 and CDR2 (germline): LNHNV, YYDKDF (reference sequence). Trimming shortened V by 4 bases and J by 0 bases, and 9 bases separated the two germline ends. This CDR3 is built from 15 residues.